This T cell receptor (beta chain) was observed in a study of blood T cell dynamics during melanoma immunotherapy. Turning to the study itself: Patients with metastatic melanoma got pembrolizumab or nivolumab-ipilimumab as first-line care.

Points on this clone: What it binds is not known.

V was clipped by 0 bases and J by 6 bases, with 12 bases between them. This CDR3 has 15 amino acids. Germline-derived CDR1 and CDR2 are MNHEY and SVGAGI. TCRdb's copy holds only in-frame clones and misses some; the assay was immunoSEQ multiplex PCR. The table has about 11,000 clones, about 88% seen once. Overall study findings and caveats: At W3, later disease-control patients showed bifurcated PBMC repertoire changes, unlike progressors. The study could not tell melanoma-specific clones from general immune activation.

The time point: week 3, after first cycle of checkpoint inhibitor. Samples come from before therapy and from week 3 after the first blockade cycle. The chain recombines TRBV6-5 with TRBJ1-5, with TRBD1 as a possible D gene (5 bases). The receptor comes from a human donor with melanoma. Sequences were derived from blood, sampled from a patient treated with checkpoint blockade. Here the CDR3 reads CASSYSQGGGQPQHF. DNA of the CDR3: TGTGCCAGCAGTTACTCCCAGGGCGGGGGTCAGCCCCAGCATTTT.